The 24 T cell receptor beta chains presented below share a single source sample, sequenced in a study of CD8 T cells in Susac syndrome (dated by TCRdb to between 2018 and 2021). Libraries were built with the immunoSEQ multiplex PCR assay. RNA was extracted using the RNeasy kit, and about 0.45 to 1 ug of the RNA was reverse transcribed with random hexamers. TCRdb reprocessing: public reads trimmed at Q25 with fastp, clones called with MiXCR, in-frame beta chains kept. Records with the same CDR3 protein are collapsed into one entry carrying the most frequent genes and DNA. In this sample the table shows roughly 140,000 distinct CDR3 sequences, around 96% of which occur a single time. The ten most abundant clones make up about 0.16% of the sample. The specimen sequenced was CD4+ T cells from PBMCs. These receptor sequences come from a human donor with Susac syndrome.

This sequence joins TRBV29-1 and TRBJ2-5, with D hard to call. Trimming took 7 bases from V and 3 from J, leaving 12 bases between them. Germline CDR1 reads SQVTM; CDR2 reads ANQGSEA. The CDR3 extends over 12 amino acids. CDR3 DNA: TGCAGCGGATCGGTGGGCAAAGAGACCCAGTACTTC. Translating gives CSGSVGKETQYF. Full variable domain (missing parts from reference TRBV29-1 and TRBJ2-5): SAVISQKPSRDICQRGTSLTIQCQVDSQVTMMFWYRQQPGQSLTLIATANQGSEATYESGFVIDKFPISRPNLTFSTLTVSNMSPEDSSIYLCSGSVGKETQYFGPGTRLLVL.

CDR3 region: CSARTAGGRGETQYF. CDR3 DNA sequence: TGCAGTGCTAGAACGGCGGGGGGACGGGGGGAGACCCAGTACTTC. The genes are TRBV20-1 and TRBJ2-5; 8 bases align to TRBD2. Germline V gene lookup returns CDR1 DFQATT and CDR2 SNEGSKA (reference sequence). V was pared by 2 bases and J by 5 bases, with 10 bases of the junction left unmatched. The CDR3 runs 15 residues.

V is TRBV6-5 and J is TRBJ2-2; D may be TRBD1 or TRBD2 (5 bases each). The V gene lost 0 bases and the J gene lost 1 base, with 12 bases spanning the gap. Germline values: CDR1 MNHEY, CDR2 SVGAGI. This CDR3 is built from 17 residues. CDR3 sequence: CASSYSQGPLNTGELFF. CDR3 nucleotide sequence: TGTGCCAGCAGTTACTCCCAGGGACCGCTGAACACCGGGGAGCTGTTTTTT.

In DNA, the CDR3 is TGCAGCTTAAATCCAGTGACAGGGGGCGCAGATACGCAGTATTTT. Encoded protein: CSLNPVTGGADTQYF. The chain combines TRBV29-1 with TRBJ2-3, with 10 bases matching TRBD1. With 8 bases clipped from V and 4 bases from J, the junction kept 12 bases outside the gene matches. CDR3 length equals 15 residues. CDR1 SQVTM and CDR2 ANQGSEA come from the germline V gene.

V and J are TRBV6-6 and TRBJ2-2; unclear D gene. The CDR3 extends over 12 amino acids. V was clipped by 5 bases and J by 7 bases, with 8 bases between them. Germline V gene sequence: CDR1 MNHNY, CDR2 SVGAGI (reference sequence). CDR3 residues: CASSTTGGELFF. In DNA form, the CDR3 reads TGTGCCAGCAGTACTACGGGCGGGGAGCTGTTTTTT.

This rearrangement joins TRBV7-9 to TRBJ2-4; D is uncertain. Germline lookup yields CDR1 SEHNR and CDR2 FQNEAQ (reference sequence). V was trimmed by 3 bases and J by 0 bases, leaving 9 bases between them. The CDR3 consists of 15 residues. The chain's CDR3 is CASSFSELAKNIQYF. The CDR3 DNA sequence: TGTGCCAGCAGCTTCTCGGAGCTAGCCAAAAACATTCAGTACTTC.

The DNA of the CDR3 is TGTGCCAGCAGCTTAACTGTCGGACAATATGGCTACACCTTC. Protein: CASSLTVGQYGYTF. The V gene is TRBV7-2, the J gene TRBJ1-2; tentatively, D is TRBD1 (5 bases). CDR3 size: 14 residues. Per the germline V gene, CDR1 is SGHTA and CDR2 is FQGNSA. V shed 2 bases and J shed 5 bases, with 12 bases lying between them.

The V and J genes are TRBV7-3 and TRBJ1-1; 7 bases are a match to TRBD1. Trimming cost V 3 bases and J 7 bases; bases outside gene matches: 5. Per the germline V gene, CDR1 is SGHTA and CDR2 is FQGTGA. This CDR3 has 13 residues. The CDR3 is CASSLVTGDEAFF. As DNA, the CDR3 is TGTGCCAGCAGCTTGGTAACAGGGGATGAAGCTTTCTTT.

This rearrangement joins TRBV12-3 or TRBV12-4 to TRBJ1-1; unclear D gene. V gave up 7 bases and J gave up 1 base, with 10 bases separating them. The CDR3 extends over 13 amino acids. The CDR3 sequence is CASTAFTNTEAFF. DNA of the CDR3: TGTGCCAGCACCGCCTTTACGAACACTGAAGCTTTCTTT.

This clonotype was detected once. The chain combines TRBV15 with TRBJ2-1; D is ambiguous. The CDR3 has 13 residues. CDR1 and CDR2 (germline): LNHNV, YYDKDF (reference sequence). The ends were cut back, 5 bases at V and 5 bases at J, with 10 bases in the middle. CDR3 region: CATSGRPDNEQFF. The CDR3 nucleotides read TGTGCCACCAGCGGACGGCCCGACAATGAGCAGTTCTTC.

The chain has TRBV5-4 and TRBJ1-2, with a weak D call TRBD1 (6 bases). The CDR3 consists of 13 residues. Germline-derived CDR1 and CDR2 are SGHNT and YYREEE (reference sequence). V gave up 6 bases and J gave up 5 bases, with 14 bases separating them. The CDR3 reads CASNIAGAYGYTF. CDR3 coding DNA: TGTGCCAGCAACATTGCAGGGGCGTATGGCTACACCTTC.

This chain connects TRBV7-9 to TRBJ1-2, with D possibly TRBD1 on 6 matching bases. Per germline, CDR1 SEHNR and CDR2 FQNEAQ (reference sequence). The CDR3 loop spans 14 amino acids. V was clipped by 3 bases and J by 5 bases, with 13 bases between them. As DNA, the CDR3 is TGTGCCAGCAGCTTCGTGGCCAGGGGTTATGGCTACACCTTC. Amino acid sequence: CASSFVARGYGYTF.

The gene calls are TRBV25-1 and TRBJ1-6; no clear D gene. The CDR3 is 14 residues long. The ends were cut back, 5 bases at V and 10 bases at J, with 15 bases in the middle. Germline-derived CDR1 and CDR2 are MGHDK and SYGVNS. CDR3 sequence reads: CASSREGVWSPLHF. In DNA form, the CDR3 reads TGTGCCAGCAGTAGAGAGGGCGTTTGGTCACCCCTCCACTTT. Together with reference TRBV25-1 and TRBJ1-6, the CDR3 gives the full variable domain: EADIYQTPRYLVIGTGKKITLECSQTMGHDKMYWYQQDPGMELHLIHYSYGVNSTEKGDLSSESTVSRIRTEHFPLTLESARPSHTSQYLCASSREGVWSPLHFGNGTRLTVT.

The V and J genes are TRBV3-1 and TRBJ1-2; D not certain. Germline lookup yields CDR1 LGHDT and CDR2 YNNKEL (reference sequence). Trimming cost V 0 bases and J 4 bases, with 12 bases left between them. The CDR3 has 15 amino acids. The CDR3 here is CASSQETGGLYGYTF. In nucleotides, the CDR3 is TGTGCCAGCAGCCAAGAGACGGGAGGACTCTATGGCTACACCTTC.

This clonotype was detected only once. V gene TRBV20-1 combines with J gene TRBJ2-7; 12 bases fit TRBD2. Looked up from germline, CDR1 is DFQATT and CDR2 is SNEGSKA (reference sequence). The CDR3 length is 16 residues. Trimming took 6 bases from V and 0 from J; bases not matched to a gene: 9. CDR3 sequence: CSAPGLAGGDSYEQYF. The CDR3 nucleotides read TGCAGTGCCCCTGGGCTAGCGGGGGGGGACTCCTACGAGCAGTACTTC.

Only one count was recorded for this clonotype. The chain recombines TRBV5-6 with TRBJ2-7; maybe TRBD1 (6 bases). CDR1 SGHDT and CDR2 YYEEEE come from the germline V gene. V dropped 4 bases and J dropped 3 bases, with 17 bases sitting between them. CDR3 size: 15 residues. The CDR3 nucleotides read TGTGCCAGCAGCGGGAAGGGGACAACCGGCTACGAGCAGTACTTC. Translated, it gives CASSGKGTTGYEQYF.

The V gene is TRBV6-6, the J gene TRBJ2-7, with 10 nucleotides matching TRBD2. V lost 10 bases, J lost 0 bases, and 3 bases stayed unmatched. This CDR3 is 13 amino acids long. Per the germline V gene, CDR1 is MNHNY and CDR2 is SVGAGI (reference sequence). The CDR3 spells CATERGGSYEQYF. In DNA form, the CDR3 reads TGTGCCACCGAGCGGGGGGGCTCCTACGAGCAGTACTTC.

V and J are TRBV20-1 and TRBJ1-1; D is possibly TRBD1 (5 bases). This CDR3 spans 12 amino acids. The V gene's germline CDR1 is DFQATT and CDR2 SNEGSKA (reference sequence). V dropped 3 bases and J dropped 6 bases, with 11 bases sitting between them. The CDR3 bases are TGCAGTGCTAGTAAAGGGGTCCCTGAAGCTTTCTTT. As protein: CSASKGVPEAFF.

The V gene is TRBV27, the J gene TRBJ2-1; D call uncertain. The CDR3 runs 14 residues. The ends were cut back, 6 bases at V and 5 bases at J, with 14 bases in the middle. The germline gives CDR1 MNHEY, CDR2 SMNVEV (reference sequence). The CDR3 spells CASRERSPNNEQFF. The CDR3 coding sequence is TGTGCCAGCAGGGAAAGATCCCCCAACAATGAGCAGTTCTTC.

This chain joins TRBV9 and TRBJ2-3; D remains ambiguous. The germline V and J ends were trimmed by 2 bases and 3 bases, with 10 bases remaining between them. This CDR3 has 14 residues. Germline V gives CDR1 SGDLS, CDR2 YYNGEE. The CDR3 DNA reads as TGTGCCAGCAGCGTGGGCGTCCCGACAGATACGCAGTATTTT. It encodes CASSVGVPTDTQYF.

The chain combines TRBV7-2 with TRBJ2-1; D is ambiguous. This CDR3 spans 12 amino acids. The germline gives CDR1 SGHTA, CDR2 FQGNSA. V gave up 1 base and J gave up 7 bases, with 5 bases separating them. CDR3 bases: TGTGCCAGCAGCTTAGATACAAATGAGCAGTTCTTC. It specifies CASSLDTNEQFF. Filled out from reference TRBV7-2 and TRBJ2-1, the complete variable domain reads GAGVSQSPSNKVTEKGKDVELRCDPISGHTALYWYRQSLGQGLEFLIYFQGNSAPDKSGLPSDRFSAERTGGSVSTLTIQRTQQEDSAVYLCASSLDTNEQFFGPGTRLTVL.

The rearrangement uses TRBV7-9 and TRBJ2-5, with no clear D. Germline V lookup: CDR1 SEHNR, CDR2 FQNEAQ (reference sequence). Trimming pared 8 bases from V and 5 bases from J, leaving 9 bases between. This CDR3 comprises 11 residues. CDR3 nucleotides: TGTGCCAGCGTAGGATCTGAGACCCAGTACTTC. It yields the protein CASVGSETQYF.

The V call is TRBV24-1, the J call TRBJ2-7; 11 bases agree with TRBD1. The CDR3 length is 14 residues. With 12 bases clipped from V and 3 bases from J, the junction kept 9 bases outside the gene matches. Germline V CDR1 and CDR2: KGHDR, SFDVKD. The CDR3 here is CAAHPGTGGYEQYF. The CDR3 DNA reads as TGTGCCGCCCACCCCGGGACAGGGGGCTACGAGCAGTACTTC.

V is TRBV20-1 and J is TRBJ1-6; no firm D call. This CDR3 is built from 15 residues. V was trimmed by 2 bases and J by 7 bases, leaving 15 bases between them. CDR1 and CDR2 (germline): DFQATT, SNEGSKA (reference sequence). The CDR3 bases are TGCAGTGCTAGATCCCCAACCCCTGAGAATTCACCCCTCCACTTT. Amino acid sequence: CSARSPTPENSPLHF.